This TCR beta chain was identified in a study of blood T cell repertoires in COVID-19. The wider study: Sites across the United States, Italy and Spain contributed samples from acute and convalescent COVID-19.

Repertoires were generated with immunoSEQ multiplex PCR, while TCRdb's copy carries only in-frame clones and drops some. This sample has some 350,000 clones, with about 87% found just once. Between the trimmed V and J ends, which lost 9 bases and 3 bases, there was a span of 10 bases. The CDR3 spans 13 residues. CDR1 is KGHDR, CDR2 SFDVKD, per germline. Sequenced: PBMCs or T cells enriched from blood (not recorded which). The receptor was derived from a woman in her 30s who had recovered from COVID-19. The rearrangement links TRBV24-1 to TRBJ1-4; D is ambiguous. CDR3 residues: CATSGESNEKLFF. CDR3 in DNA: TGTGCCACCTCAGGCGAGTCTAATGAAAAACTGTTTTTT.